The 24 T cell receptor beta chains listed next were all sequenced from one sample in a study of T-cell reconstitution after alpha-beta-depleted transplantation in children. Unique molecular identifiers were built into the TCRbeta library. TCRdb reanalysed the PCR reads using MiXCR and keeps one entry per CDR3 protein. The sample holds a few hundred thousand distinct CDR3 sequences, 10% to 15% seen once. The source material was PBMCs, sampled from the stem cell graft. Source of these receptors: a human donor who donated a stem cell graft to a child with Fanconi anemia.

This clonotype was observed a handful of times. The chain has TRBV29-1 and TRBJ1-1; no clear D gene. This CDR3 has 14 amino acids. The V gene's germline CDR1 is SQVTM and CDR2 ANQGSEA. V shed 5 bases and J shed 1 base, with 14 bases lying between them. This chain's CDR3 is CSVSVDGKNTEAFF. The CDR3 nucleotides are TGCAGCGTTTCTGTGGACGGGAAGAACACTGAAGCTTTCTTT.

In its sample, this clonotype was seen a few times. V usage is TRBV29-1 and J usage is TRBJ2-5; 11 bases are a match to TRBD2. CDR1 is SQVTM and CDR2 is ANQGSEA in the germline V gene. The junction had 8 bases not matched to a gene; V was cut back by 6 bases and J by 5 bases. CDR3 length: 14 amino acids. CDR3 residues: CSVPIAGGKETQYF. For the CDR3, the DNA is TGCAGCGTCCCTATAGCGGGGGGGAAGGAGACCCAGTACTTC.

This sequence joins TRBV5-5 and TRBJ2-5; 8 bases line up with TRBD1. V lost 0 bases to trimming and J lost 5 bases; unmatched junction nucleotides: 6. Per germline, CDR1 SGHKS and CDR2 YYEKEE (reference sequence). The CDR3 length is 15 residues. This chain's CDR3 is CASSLVGRGLETQYF. The CDR3 coding sequence is TGTGCCAGCAGCTTGGTCGGCAGGGGGCTTGAGACCCAGTACTTC.

This clonotype has a count of ten or more. This chain's CDR3 is CASSLSWTYEQYF. The CDR3 DNA sequence: TGTGCCAGCAGTTTAAGCTGGACCTACGAGCAGTACTTC. The chain uses TRBV12-3 or TRBV12-4 and TRBJ2-7; D gene ambiguous. The CDR3 spans 13 residues. Between the trimmed V and J ends, which lost 2 bases and 2 bases, there was a span of 7 bases.

This clonotype was picked up many times. The chain combines TRBV5-1 with TRBJ2-7, with D unclear. From germline, CDR1 is SGHRS and CDR2 YFSETQ. The CDR3 is 14 residues long. The germline V and J ends were trimmed by 2 bases and 9 bases, with 18 bases remaining between them. As DNA, the CDR3 is TGCGCCAGCAGCTTTTTCGACAAGTCCTGGGGGCAGTACTTC. This sequence encodes CASSFFDKSWGQYF. Supplemented by reference TRBV5-1 and TRBJ2-7, the full variable domain reads KAGVTQTPRYLIKTRGQQVTLSCSPISGHRSVSWYQQTPGQGLQFLFEYFSETQRNKGNFPGRFSGRQFSNSRSEMNVSTLELGDSALYLCASSFFDKSWGQYFGPGTRLTVT.

The sample holds many counts of this clonotype. The chain employs TRBV13 and TRBJ1-5; D not resolved. CDR1 is PRHDT, CDR2 FYEKMQ, per germline (reference sequence). Trimming pared 3 bases from V and 0 bases from J, leaving 6 bases between. The length of the CDR3 is 14 residues. CDR3 region: CASSLGVSNQPQHF. CDR3 nucleotide sequence: TGTGCCAGCAGCTTGGGTGTTAGCAATCAGCCCCAGCATTTT.

This clonotype was recorded a few times. The CDR3 protein is CASSLSDSASEQYV. The CDR3 bases are TGCGCCAGCAGCTTAAGTGACAGCGCAAGCGAGCAGTACGTC. V is TRBV4-1 and J is TRBJ2-7; D is perhaps TRBD1 (5 bases). V was pared by 5 bases and J by 6 bases, with 17 bases between. The CDR3 extends over 14 amino acids. Germline loops: CDR1 MGHRA, CDR2 YSYEKL.

This clonotype has just a few counts. The V and J genes are TRBV20-1 and TRBJ2-3; 13 nucleotides match TRBD2. V shed 6 bases and J 5 bases; nucleotides not matched to a gene: 5. This CDR3 is 14 amino acids long. CDR1 and CDR2 (germline): DFQATT, SNEGSKA (reference sequence). The CDR3 DNA reads as TGCAGTGCAACTAGCGGGGGGGCTGGAGATACGCAGTATTTT. Residues: CSATSGGAGDTQYF.

The rearrangement links TRBV5-1 to TRBJ2-5; D tentatively fits TRBD1 or TRBD2 (6 bases each). The CDR3 sequence is 16 residues long. In germline, CDR1 is SGHRS, CDR2 YFSETQ. The V end was cut by 0 bases, the J end by 5 bases, with 17 bases between. Here the CDR3 reads CASSLEPTGAWETQYF. CDR3 DNA sequence: TGCGCCAGCAGCTTGGAGCCCACGGGGGCATGGGAGACCCAGTACTTC.

The CDR3 loop is CASSQVQARTLNYGYTF. In DNA, the CDR3 is TGTGCCAGCAGCCAAGTACAGGCACGAACTTTAAACTATGGCTACACCTTC. This chain uses TRBV4-2 with TRBJ1-2; TRBD1 is a possible D gene (5 bases). The V end was cut by 1 base, the J end by 2 bases, with 17 bases between. CDR1 and CDR2 from the germline V gene are LGHNA and YNFKEQ. The CDR3 contains 17 residues.

This clonotype was observed at least ten times. The J gene is TRBJ2-3, the V gene TRBV7-9; 8 bases line up with TRBD1. V shed 4 bases and J 0 bases; nucleotides not matched to a gene: 0. This CDR3 has 14 amino acids. Germline V gene sequence: CDR1 SEHNR, CDR2 FQNEAQ (reference sequence). In nucleotides, the CDR3 is TGTGCCAGCAGCTGGACAGGGAGCACAGATACGCAGTATTTT. This sequence encodes CASSWTGSTDTQYF.

The chain employs TRBV12-3 or TRBV12-4 and TRBJ2-2, with a tentative D call TRBD1 (6 bases). Trimming stripped 0 bases from V and 6 bases from J, with 14 bases between. The CDR3 has 16 amino acids. In DNA, the CDR3 is TGTGCCAGCAGTTTAGCCAGGGGTACGATGGCCGGGGAGCTGTTTTTT. Protein: CASSLARGTMAGELFF.

There are many counts of this clonotype. The chain uses TRBV7-8 and TRBJ2-3; D gene unclear. CDR1 is SGHVS, CDR2 FQNEAQ, per germline. V dropped 5 bases and J dropped 0 bases, with 12 bases sitting between them. The CDR3 contains 15 residues. The CDR3, as DNA: TGTGCCAGCAGCCGTCAGAGTTCTAGCACAGATACGCAGTATTTT. It specifies CASSRQSSSTDTQYF.

In this sample, this clonotype turned up many times. V is TRBV9 and J is TRBJ1-2; 9 bases line up with TRBD1. The CDR3 is 14 residues long. V shed 6 bases, J shed 5 bases, and the junction held 8 bases outside the gene matches. Per germline, CDR1 SGDLS and CDR2 YYNGEE. CDR3 sequence: CASTLGDREYGYTF. CDR3 bases: TGTGCCAGCACTCTTGGGGACAGGGAATATGGCTACACCTTC.

This clonotype was observed at least ten times. This chain uses TRBV4-2 with TRBJ2-3, with D hard to call. Germline values: CDR1 LGHNA, CDR2 YNFKEQ. V lost 0 bases and J 1 base, leaving 11 bases between the germline ends. There are 16 residues in the CDR3. In DNA form, the CDR3 reads TGTGCCAGCAGCCAAGAGGCTGCTCCACGCACAGATACGCAGTATTTT. This sequence encodes CASSQEAAPRTDTQYF.

This clonotype showed up many times. The chain carries TRBV9 and TRBJ2-1; TRBD1 aligns across 9 bases. Trimming at V came to 2 bases and at J to 9 bases, leaving 9 bases not matched to a gene. This CDR3 contains 15 residues. The germline gives CDR1 SGDLS, CDR2 YYNGEE. This CDR3 reads CASSVRDRVPGEQFF. CDR3 DNA sequence: TGTGCCAGCAGCGTCCGGGACAGGGTGCCTGGTGAGCAGTTCTTC. Full variable domain (outside the CDR3, taken from reference TRBV9 and TRBJ2-1): DSGVTQTPKHLITATGQRVTLRCSPRSGDLSVYWYQQSLDQGLQFLIQYYNGEERAKGNILERFSAQQFPDLHSELNLSSLELGDSALYFCASSVRDRVPGEQFFGPGTRLTVL.

The chain combines TRBV5-8 with TRBJ2-7, with 8 bases that match TRBD1. CDR1 SGHTS and CDR2 YDEGEE come from the germline V gene. Germline trimming cut 4 bases from V and 0 bases from J; bases unmatched to any gene: 6. The CDR3 is 15 amino acids. DNA for the CDR3: TGTGCCAGCAGCCGACAGGGGCGATCCTCCTACGAGCAGTACGTC. This sequence encodes CASSRQGRSSYEQYV.

This clonotype was found a few times. This chain connects TRBV11-3 to TRBJ2-4; D tentatively reads TRBD1 or TRBD2 (5 bases each). The germline V gene has CDR1 SGHNT and CDR2 YENEEA. This CDR3 is built from 13 residues. Trimming cost V 4 bases and J 6 bases, with 10 bases left between them. CDR3 sequence reads: CASSSGGGNIQYF. CDR3 bases: TGTGCCAGCAGCTCGGGTGGGGGAAACATTCAGTACTTC.

This clonotype occurred a few times. J is TRBJ1-1 and V is TRBV7-6, with D perhaps TRBD1 (5 bases). The V end lost 1 base, the J end lost 7 bases, and 19 bases lay between the germline ends. CDR3 length: 16 amino acids. The germline CDR1 and CDR2 sequences are SGHVS and FNYEAQ. The DNA of the CDR3 is TGTGCCAGCAGCTTAGTTGCCCAAAGCGACAGCAATGAAGCTTTCTTT. Its protein is CASSLVAQSDSNEAFF.

V is TRBV7-2 and J is TRBJ2-1; TRBD1 aligns across 8 bases. CDR1 SGHTA and CDR2 FQGNSA come from the germline V gene. The CDR3 contains 13 residues. V shed 5 bases, J shed 13 bases, and the junction held 10 bases outside the gene matches. CDR3 bases: TGTGCCAGCAGCCCCCGGGACCAGGGGGCTCAGTTCTTC. This translates into CASSPRDQGAQFF. Variable domain in full (rest from reference TRBV7-2 and TRBJ2-1): GAGVSQSPSNKVTEKGKDVELRCDPISGHTALYWYRQSLGQGLEFLIYFQGNSAPDKSGLPSDRFSAERTGGSVSTLTIQRTQQEDSAVYLCASSPRDQGAQFFGPGTRLTVL.

This clonotype was counted only a few times. The genes are TRBV14 and TRBJ1-4; a weak D match, TRBD1 (6 bases). This CDR3 comprises 15 residues. Per the germline V gene, CDR1 is SGHDN and CDR2 is FVKESK. V lost 2 bases to trimming and J lost 7 bases, with 14 bases between them. CDR3 DNA: TGTGCCAGCAGCCAACTTCGGACAGCCGGTGAAAAACTGTTTTTT. It specifies CASSQLRTAGEKLFF. The full variable domain, rest sourced from reference TRBV14 and TRBJ1-4, is EAGVTQFPSHSVIEKGQTVTLRCDPISGHDNLYWYRRVMGKEIKFLLHFVKESKQDESGMPNNRFLAERTGGTYSTLKVQPAELEDSGVYFCASSQLRTAGEKLFFGSGTQLSVL.

This clonotype has just a few counts. This sequence joins TRBV4-3 and TRBJ2-3; 14 bases line up with TRBD2. In germline, CDR1 is LGHNA, CDR2 YSLEER. The CDR3 has 18 amino acids. Trimming at V came to 0 bases and at J to 4 bases, leaving 6 bases not matched to a gene. CDR3 sequence reads: CASSQDMTSGGDSDTQYF. The CDR3 bases are TGCGCCAGCAGCCAAGACATGACTAGCGGGGGGGACTCAGATACGCAGTATTTT.

This clonotype appeared a few times. The rearrangement uses TRBV5-1 and TRBJ2-3; D is unresolved. Between the trimmed V and J ends, which lost 0 bases and 2 bases, there was a span of 7 bases. The germline gives CDR1 SGHRS, CDR2 YFSETQ. This CDR3 is built from 14 residues. CDR3 residues: CASSLGHITDTQYF. The DNA of the CDR3 is TGCGCCAGCAGCTTGGGACACATCACAGATACGCAGTATTTT.

V gene TRBV28 combines with J gene TRBJ2-5; D uncertain. The V end was cut by 3 bases, the J end by 4 bases, with 12 bases between. The CDR3 loop spans 14 amino acids. Germline CDR1 is MDHEN and CDR2 is SYDVKM. Here the CDR3 DNA reads TGTGCCAGCAGTTTGGATTTGGGCGCAGAGACCCAGTACTTC. This encodes CASSLDLGAETQYF.